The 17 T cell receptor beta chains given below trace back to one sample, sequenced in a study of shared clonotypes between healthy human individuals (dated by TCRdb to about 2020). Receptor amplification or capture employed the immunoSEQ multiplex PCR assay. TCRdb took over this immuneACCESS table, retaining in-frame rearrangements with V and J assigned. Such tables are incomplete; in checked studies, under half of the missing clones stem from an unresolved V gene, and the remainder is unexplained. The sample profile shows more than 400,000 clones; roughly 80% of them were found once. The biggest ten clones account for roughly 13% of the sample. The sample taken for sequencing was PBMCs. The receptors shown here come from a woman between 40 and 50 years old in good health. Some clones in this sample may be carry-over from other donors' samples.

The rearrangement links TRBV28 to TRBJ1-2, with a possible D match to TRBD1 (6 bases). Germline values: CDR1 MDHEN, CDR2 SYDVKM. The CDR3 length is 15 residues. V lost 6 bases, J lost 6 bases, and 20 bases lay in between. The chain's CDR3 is CASRHTSQGSDGYTF. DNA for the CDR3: TGTGCCAGCAGGCATACTTCACAGGGAAGCGATGGCTACACCTTC.

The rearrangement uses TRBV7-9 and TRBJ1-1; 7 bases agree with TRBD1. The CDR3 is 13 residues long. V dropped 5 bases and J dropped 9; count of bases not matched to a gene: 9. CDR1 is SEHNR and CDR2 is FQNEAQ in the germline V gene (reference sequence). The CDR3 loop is CASSQRTGGKAFF. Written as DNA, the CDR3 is TGTGCCAGCAGCCAGCGGACAGGCGGGAAAGCTTTCTTT. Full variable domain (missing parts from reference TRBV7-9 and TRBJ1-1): DTGVSQNPRHKITKRGQNVTFRCDPISEHNRLYWYRQTLGQGPEFLTYFQNEAQLEKSRLLSDRFSAERPKGSFSTLEIQRTEQGDSAMYLCASSQRTGGKAFFGQGTRLTVV.

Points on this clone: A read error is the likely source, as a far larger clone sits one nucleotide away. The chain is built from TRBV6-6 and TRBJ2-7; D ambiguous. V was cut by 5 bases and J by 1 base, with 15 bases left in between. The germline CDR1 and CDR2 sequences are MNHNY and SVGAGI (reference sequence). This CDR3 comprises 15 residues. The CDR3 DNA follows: TGTGCCAGCAGTACCTACAGTGGTGGGTCCTACGAGCAGTACTTC. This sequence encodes CASSTYSGGSYEQYF.

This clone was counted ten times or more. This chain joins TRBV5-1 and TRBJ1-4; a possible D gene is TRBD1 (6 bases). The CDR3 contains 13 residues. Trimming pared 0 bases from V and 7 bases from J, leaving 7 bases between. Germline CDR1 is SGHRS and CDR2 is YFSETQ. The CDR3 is CASSLVGAEKLFF. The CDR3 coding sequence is TGCGCCAGCAGCTTGGTGGGGGCTGAAAAACTGTTTTTT.

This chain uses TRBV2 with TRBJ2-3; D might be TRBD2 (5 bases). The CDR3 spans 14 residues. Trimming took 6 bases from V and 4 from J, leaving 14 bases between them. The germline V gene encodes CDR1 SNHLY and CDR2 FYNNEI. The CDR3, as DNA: TGTGCCAGCAGCGCGACCACTAGGGCAGATACGCAGTATTTT. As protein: CASSATTRADTQYF.

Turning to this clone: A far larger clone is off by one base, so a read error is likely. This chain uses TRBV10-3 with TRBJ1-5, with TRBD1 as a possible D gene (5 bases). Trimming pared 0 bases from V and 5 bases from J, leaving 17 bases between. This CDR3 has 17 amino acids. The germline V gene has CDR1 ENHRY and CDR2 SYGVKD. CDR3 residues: CAISESGVGAIDQPQHF. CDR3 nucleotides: TGTGCCATCAGTGAGTCGGGGGTAGGGGCCATTGATCAGCCCCAGCATTTT.

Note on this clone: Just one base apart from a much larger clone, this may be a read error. In DNA, the CDR3 is TGTGCCAGTGGACAAACCGGGACAGCGGGCGAGCAGTACTTC. It translates to CASGQTGTAGEQYF. V is TRBV19 and J is TRBJ2-7; D possibly corresponds to TRBD1 (7 bases). CDR1 and CDR2 from the germline V gene are LNHDA and SQIVND (reference sequence). This CDR3 region has 14 residues. V lost 8 bases and J 6 bases, leaving 20 bases between the germline ends.

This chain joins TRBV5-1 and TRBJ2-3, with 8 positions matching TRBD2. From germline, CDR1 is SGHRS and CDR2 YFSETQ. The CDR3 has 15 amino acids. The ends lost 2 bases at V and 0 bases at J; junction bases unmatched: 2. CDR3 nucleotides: TGCGCCAGCAGCTTACTAGCGGTTAGCACAGATACGCAGTATTTT. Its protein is CASSLLAVSTDTQYF.

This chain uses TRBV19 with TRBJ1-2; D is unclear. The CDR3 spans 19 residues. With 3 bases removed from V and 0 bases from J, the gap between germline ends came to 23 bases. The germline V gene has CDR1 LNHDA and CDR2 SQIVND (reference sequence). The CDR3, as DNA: TGTGCCAGTAGTATTGGTTTCATCGGCAGCTTAACACCTAACTATGGCTACACCTTC. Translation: CASSIGFIGSLTPNYGYTF. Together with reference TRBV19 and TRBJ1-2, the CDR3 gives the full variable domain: DGGITQSPKYLFRKEGQNVTLSCEQNLNHDAMYWYRQDPGQGLRLIYYSQIVNDFQKGDIAEGYSVSREKKESFPLTVTSAQKNPTAFYLCASSIGFIGSLTPNYGYTFGSGTRLTVV.

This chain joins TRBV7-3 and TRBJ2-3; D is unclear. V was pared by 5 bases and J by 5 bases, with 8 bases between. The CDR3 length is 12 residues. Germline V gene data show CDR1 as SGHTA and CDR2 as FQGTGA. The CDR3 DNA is TGTGCCAGCAGCCGCTCGGGAGATACGCAGTATTTT. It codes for CASSRSGDTQYF.

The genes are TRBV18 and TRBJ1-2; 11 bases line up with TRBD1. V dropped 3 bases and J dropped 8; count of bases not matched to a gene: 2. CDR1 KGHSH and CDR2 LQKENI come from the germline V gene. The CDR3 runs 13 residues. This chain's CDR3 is CASSPGQGEGYTF. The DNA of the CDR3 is TGTGCCAGCTCACCGGGACAGGGGGAAGGCTACACCTTC.

CDR3 bases: TGTGCCAGCAGCTTAGATGCGGGAGTAATCTACAATGAGCAGTTCTTC. Its translation: CASSLDAGVIYNEQFF. The rearrangement joins TRBV7-9 to TRBJ2-1; 7 nucleotides line up with TRBD2. With V trimmed by 1 base and J by 3 bases, 6 bases remained unmatched. The V gene's germline CDR1 is SEHNR and CDR2 FQNEAQ (reference sequence). CDR3 length equals 16 residues.

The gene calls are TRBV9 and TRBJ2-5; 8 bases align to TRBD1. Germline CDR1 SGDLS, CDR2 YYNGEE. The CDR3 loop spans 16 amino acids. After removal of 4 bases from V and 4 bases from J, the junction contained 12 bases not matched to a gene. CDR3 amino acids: CASSPQPGQVVETQYF. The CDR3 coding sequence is TGTGCCAGCAGCCCTCAGCCGGGACAGGTCGTAGAGACCCAGTACTTC.

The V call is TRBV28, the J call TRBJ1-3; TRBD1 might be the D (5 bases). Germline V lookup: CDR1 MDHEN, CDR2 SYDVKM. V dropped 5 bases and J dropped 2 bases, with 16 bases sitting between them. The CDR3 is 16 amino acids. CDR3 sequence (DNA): TGTGCCAGCAGTAAGGGACGTACCTCTGCTGGAAACACCATATATTTT. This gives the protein CASSKGRTSAGNTIYF.

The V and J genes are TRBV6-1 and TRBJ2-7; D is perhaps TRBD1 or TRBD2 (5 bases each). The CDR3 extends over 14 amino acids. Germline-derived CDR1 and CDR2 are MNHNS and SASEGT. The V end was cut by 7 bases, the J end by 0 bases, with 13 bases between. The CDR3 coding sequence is TGTGCCAGCACCTTTGGGGGAGACTCCTACGAGCAGTACTTC. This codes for CASTFGGDSYEQYF.

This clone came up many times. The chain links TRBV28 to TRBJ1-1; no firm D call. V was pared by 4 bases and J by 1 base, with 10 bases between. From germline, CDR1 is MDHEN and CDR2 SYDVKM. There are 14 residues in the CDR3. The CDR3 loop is CASSSLVGNTEAFF. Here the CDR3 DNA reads TGTGCCAGCAGTTCCCTTGTAGGGAACACTGAAGCTTTCTTT.

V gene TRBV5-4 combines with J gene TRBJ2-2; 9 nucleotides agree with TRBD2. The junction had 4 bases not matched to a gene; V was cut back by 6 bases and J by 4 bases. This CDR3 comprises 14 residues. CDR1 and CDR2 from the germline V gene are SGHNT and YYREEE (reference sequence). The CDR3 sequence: CASKLAGATGELFF. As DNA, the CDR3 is TGTGCCAGCAAGTTAGCGGGAGCCACCGGGGAGCTGTTTTTT.